This T cell receptor beta chain was observed in a study of blood T cell repertoires in COVID-19. This clone was seen once. Method: immunoSEQ multiplex PCR; TCRdb's copy keeps in-frame clones and lacks some. The table records 75,000 to 85,000 clones, approximately 84% of them present only once. Germline CDR1 reads WSHSY; CDR2 reads SAAADI. The CDR3 consists of 14 residues. Trimming stripped 3 bases from V and 5 bases from J, with 10 bases between. The chain couples TRBV10-2 to TRBJ1-4, with D possibly matching TRBD1 (6 bases). This receptor was taken from a man aged 55 to 70 with COVID-19, enrolled during active disease. What was sequenced was peripheral blood. This CDR3 reads CASSDGQINEKLFF. Here the CDR3 DNA reads TGCGCCAGCAGTGACGGACAGATAAATGAAAAACTGTTTTTT.